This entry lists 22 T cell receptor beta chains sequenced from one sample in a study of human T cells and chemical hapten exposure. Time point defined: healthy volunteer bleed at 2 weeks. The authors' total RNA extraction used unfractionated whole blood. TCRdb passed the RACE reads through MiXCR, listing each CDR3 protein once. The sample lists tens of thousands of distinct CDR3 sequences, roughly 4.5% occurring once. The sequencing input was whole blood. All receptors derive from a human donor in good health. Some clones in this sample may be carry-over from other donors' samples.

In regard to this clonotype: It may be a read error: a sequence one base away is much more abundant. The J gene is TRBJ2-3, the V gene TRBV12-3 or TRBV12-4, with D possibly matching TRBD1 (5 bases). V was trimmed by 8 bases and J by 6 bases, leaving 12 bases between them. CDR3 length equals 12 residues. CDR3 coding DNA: TGTGCCAGCGGCTACCAGGGCGATACGCAGTATTTT. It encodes CASGYQGDTQYF.

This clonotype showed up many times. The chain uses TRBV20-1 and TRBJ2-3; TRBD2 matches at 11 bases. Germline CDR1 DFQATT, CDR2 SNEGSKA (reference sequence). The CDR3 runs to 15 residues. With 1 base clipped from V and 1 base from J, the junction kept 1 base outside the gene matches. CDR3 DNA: TGCAGTGCTAGAGGGACTAGCGGGCGCACAGATACGCAGTATTTT. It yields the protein CSARGTSGRTDTQYF.

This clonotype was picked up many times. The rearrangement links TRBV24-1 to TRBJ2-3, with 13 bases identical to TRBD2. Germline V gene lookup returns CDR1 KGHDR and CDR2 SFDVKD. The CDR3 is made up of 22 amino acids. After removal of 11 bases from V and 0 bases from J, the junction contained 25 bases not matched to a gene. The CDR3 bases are TGTGCCATCTCACCCAGCATCGGGACTAGCGGGACAGATACTACTAGCACAGATACGCAGTATTTT. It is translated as CAISPSIGTSGTDTTSTDTQYF.

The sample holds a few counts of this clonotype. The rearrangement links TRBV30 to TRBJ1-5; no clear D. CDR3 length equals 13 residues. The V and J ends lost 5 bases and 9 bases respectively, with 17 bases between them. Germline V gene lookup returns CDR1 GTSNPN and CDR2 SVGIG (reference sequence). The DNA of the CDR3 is TGTGCCTGGGCTCTGAGTGTTGTTGCGCCCCAGCATTTT. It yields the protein CAWALSVVAPQHF.

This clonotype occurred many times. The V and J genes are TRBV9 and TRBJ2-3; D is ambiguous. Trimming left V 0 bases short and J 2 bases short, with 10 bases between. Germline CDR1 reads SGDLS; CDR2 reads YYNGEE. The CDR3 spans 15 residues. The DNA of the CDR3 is TGTGCCAGCAGCGTAGTTTCCGGCTTCACAGATACGCAGTATTTT. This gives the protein CASSVVSGFTDTQYF.

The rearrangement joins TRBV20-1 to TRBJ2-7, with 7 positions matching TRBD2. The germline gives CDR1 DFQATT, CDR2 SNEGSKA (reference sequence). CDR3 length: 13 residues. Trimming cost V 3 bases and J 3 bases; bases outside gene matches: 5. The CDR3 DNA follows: TGCAGTGCTAGTGGGGAGGGCCGCTACGAGCAGTACTTC. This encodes CSASGEGRYEQYF.

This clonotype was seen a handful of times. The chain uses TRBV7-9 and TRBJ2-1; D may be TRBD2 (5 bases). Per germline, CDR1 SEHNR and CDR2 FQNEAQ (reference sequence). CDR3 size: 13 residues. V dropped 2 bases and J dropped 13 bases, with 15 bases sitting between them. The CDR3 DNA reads TGTGCCAGCAGCTTATCTGTAGAGCGGAACCAGTTCTTC. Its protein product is CASSLSVERNQFF.

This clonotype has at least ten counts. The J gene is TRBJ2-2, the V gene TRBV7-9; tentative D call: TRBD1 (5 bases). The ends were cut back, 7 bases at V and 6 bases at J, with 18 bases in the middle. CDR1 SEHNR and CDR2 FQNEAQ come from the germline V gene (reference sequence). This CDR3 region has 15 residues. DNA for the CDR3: TGTGCCAGCATCTTCAACAGGCCCCAATCCGGGGAGCTGTTTTTT. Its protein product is CASIFNRPQSGELFF.

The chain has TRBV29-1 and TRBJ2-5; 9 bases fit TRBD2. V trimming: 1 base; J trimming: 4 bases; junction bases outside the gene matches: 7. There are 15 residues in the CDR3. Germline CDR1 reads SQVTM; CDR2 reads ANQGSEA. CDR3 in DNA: TGCAGCGTTGAAGGGGTTAGCGGGAGTCTAGAGACCCAGTACTTC. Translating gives CSVEGVSGSLETQYF.

The CDR3, as DNA: TGTGCCAGCAGTTTAATATCAGCGGGGGGGGGTAATTCACCCCTCCACTTT. Protein: CASSLISAGGGNSPLHF. The V call is TRBV12-3 or TRBV12-4, the J call TRBJ1-6; D perhaps matches TRBD1 (5 bases). Trimming stripped 2 bases from V and 6 bases from J, with 17 bases between. This CDR3 has 17 amino acids.

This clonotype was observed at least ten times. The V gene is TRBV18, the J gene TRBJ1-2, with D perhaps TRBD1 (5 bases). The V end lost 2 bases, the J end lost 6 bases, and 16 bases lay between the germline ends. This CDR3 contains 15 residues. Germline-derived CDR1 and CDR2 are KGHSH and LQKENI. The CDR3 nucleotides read TGTGCCAGCTCACCAAATAATCGGGACGGAAATGGCTACACCTTC. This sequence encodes CASSPNNRDGNGYTF.

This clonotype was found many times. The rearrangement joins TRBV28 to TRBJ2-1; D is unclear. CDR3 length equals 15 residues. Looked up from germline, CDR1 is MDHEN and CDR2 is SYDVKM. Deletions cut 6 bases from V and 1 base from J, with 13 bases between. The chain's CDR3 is CASSPLPRSYNEQFF. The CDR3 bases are TGTGCCAGCAGCCCCCTCCCTCGGTCCTACAATGAGCAGTTCTTC.

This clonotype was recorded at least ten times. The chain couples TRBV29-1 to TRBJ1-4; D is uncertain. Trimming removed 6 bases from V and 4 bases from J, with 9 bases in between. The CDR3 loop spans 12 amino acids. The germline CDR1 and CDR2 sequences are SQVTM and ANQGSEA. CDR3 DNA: TGCAGCGTCGGGCCGATTAATGAAAAACTGTTTTTT. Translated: CSVGPINEKLFF.

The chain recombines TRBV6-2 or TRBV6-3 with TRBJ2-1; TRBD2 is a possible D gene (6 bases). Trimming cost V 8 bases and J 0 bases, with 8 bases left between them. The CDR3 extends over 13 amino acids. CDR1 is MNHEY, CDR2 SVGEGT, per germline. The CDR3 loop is CASRDSSYNEQFF. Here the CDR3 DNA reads TGTGCCAGCCGGGACTCCTCCTACAATGAGCAGTTCTTC.

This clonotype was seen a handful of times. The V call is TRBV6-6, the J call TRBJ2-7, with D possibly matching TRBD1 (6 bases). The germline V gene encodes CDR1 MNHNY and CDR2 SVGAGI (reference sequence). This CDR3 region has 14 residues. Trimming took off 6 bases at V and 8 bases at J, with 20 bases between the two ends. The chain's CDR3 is CASRGRTATRQQYF. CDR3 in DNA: TGTGCCAGCAGGGGACGGACAGCAACCCGCCAGCAGTACTTC.

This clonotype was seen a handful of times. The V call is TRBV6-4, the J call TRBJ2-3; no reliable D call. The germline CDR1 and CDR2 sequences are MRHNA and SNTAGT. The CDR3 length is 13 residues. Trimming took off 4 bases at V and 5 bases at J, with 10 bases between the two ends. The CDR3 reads CASSGWWGDTQYF. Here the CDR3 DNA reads TGTGCCAGCAGTGGATGGTGGGGAGATACGCAGTATTTT.

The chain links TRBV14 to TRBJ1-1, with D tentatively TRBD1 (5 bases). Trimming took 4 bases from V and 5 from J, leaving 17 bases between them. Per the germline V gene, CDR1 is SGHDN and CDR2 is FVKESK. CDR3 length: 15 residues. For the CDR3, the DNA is TGTGCCAGCAGCCTAGACCCTCCGGGGGGGACTGAAGCTTTCTTT. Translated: CASSLDPPGGTEAFF. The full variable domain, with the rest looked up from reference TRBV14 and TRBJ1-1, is EAGVTQFPSHSVIEKGQTVTLRCDPISGHDNLYWYRRVMGKEIKFLLHFVKESKQDESGMPNNRFLAERTGGTYSTLKVQPAELEDSGVYFCASSLDPPGGTEAFFGQGTRLTVV.

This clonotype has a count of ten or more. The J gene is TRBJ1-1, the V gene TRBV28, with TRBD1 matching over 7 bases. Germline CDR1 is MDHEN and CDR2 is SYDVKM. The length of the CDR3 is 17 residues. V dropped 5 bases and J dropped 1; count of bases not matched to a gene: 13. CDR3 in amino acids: CASSPRGPSRTNTEAFF. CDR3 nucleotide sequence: TGTGCCAGCAGTCCTAGGGGGCCGAGTCGGACGAACACTGAAGCTTTCTTT.

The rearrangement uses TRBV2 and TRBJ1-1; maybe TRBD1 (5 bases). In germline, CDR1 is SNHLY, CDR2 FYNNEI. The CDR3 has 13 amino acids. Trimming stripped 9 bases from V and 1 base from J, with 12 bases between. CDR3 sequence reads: CARPDSRNTEAFF. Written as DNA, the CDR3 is TGTGCCAGACCTGACAGTCGGAACACTGAAGCTTTCTTT.

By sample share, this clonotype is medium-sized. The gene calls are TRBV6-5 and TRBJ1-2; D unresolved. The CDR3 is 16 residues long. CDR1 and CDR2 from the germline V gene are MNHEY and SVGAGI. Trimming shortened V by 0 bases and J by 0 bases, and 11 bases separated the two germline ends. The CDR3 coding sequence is TGTGCCAGCAGTTACTCGCCGCGTGGGTCTAACTATGGCTACACCTTC. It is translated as CASSYSPRGSNYGYTF.

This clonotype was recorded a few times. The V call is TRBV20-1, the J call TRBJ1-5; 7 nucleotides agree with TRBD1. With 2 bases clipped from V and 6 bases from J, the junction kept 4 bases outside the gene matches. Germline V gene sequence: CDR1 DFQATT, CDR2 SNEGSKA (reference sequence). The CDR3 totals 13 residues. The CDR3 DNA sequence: TGCAGTGCTAGAAACAGGGGTTCTCAGCCCCAGCATTTT. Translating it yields CSARNRGSQPQHF.

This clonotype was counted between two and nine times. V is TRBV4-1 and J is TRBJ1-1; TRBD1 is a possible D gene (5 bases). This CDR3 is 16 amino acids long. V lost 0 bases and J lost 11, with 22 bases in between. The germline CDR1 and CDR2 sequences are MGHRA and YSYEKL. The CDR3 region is CASSQETPQGAPEAFF. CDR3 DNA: TGCGCCAGCAGCCAAGAGACCCCGCAAGGGGCCCCCGAGGCTTTCTTT.